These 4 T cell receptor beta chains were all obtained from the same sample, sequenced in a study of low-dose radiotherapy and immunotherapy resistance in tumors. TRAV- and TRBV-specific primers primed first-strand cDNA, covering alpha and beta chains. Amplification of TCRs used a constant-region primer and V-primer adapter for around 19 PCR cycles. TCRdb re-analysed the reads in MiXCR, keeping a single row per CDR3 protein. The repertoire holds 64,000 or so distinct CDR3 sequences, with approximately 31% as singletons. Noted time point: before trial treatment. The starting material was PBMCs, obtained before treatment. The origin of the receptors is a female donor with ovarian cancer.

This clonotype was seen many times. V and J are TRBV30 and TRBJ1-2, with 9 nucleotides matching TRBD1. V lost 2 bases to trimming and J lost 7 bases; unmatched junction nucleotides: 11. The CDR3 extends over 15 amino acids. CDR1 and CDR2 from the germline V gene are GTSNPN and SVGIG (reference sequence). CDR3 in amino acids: CAWSLLTGQGTGYTF. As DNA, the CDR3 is TGTGCCTGGAGTCTTTTGACGGGACAGGGAACTGGCTACACCTTC.

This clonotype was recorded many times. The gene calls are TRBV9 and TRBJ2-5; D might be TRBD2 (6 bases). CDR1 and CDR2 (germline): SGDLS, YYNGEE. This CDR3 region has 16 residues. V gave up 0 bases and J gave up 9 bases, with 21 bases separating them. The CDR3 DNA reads TGTGCCAGCAGCGTAGATGTTGGGACGCGGGGAGTAGCCCAGTACTTC. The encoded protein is CASSVDVGTRGVAQYF.

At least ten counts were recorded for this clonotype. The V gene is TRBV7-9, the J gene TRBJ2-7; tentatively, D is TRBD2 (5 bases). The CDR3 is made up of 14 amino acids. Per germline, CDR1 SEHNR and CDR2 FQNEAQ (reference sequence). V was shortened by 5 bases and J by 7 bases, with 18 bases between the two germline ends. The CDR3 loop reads CASSPVGDRREQYF. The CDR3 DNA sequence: TGTGCCAGCAGCCCCGTCGGGGATCGGCGTGAGCAGTACTTC.

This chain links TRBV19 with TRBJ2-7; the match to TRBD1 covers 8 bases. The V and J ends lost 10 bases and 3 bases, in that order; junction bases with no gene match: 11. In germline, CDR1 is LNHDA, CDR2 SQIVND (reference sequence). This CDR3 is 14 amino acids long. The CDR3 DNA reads TGTGCCACCTCCTCAGGGGGCATTTACTACGAGCAGTACTTC. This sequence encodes CATSSGGIYYEQYF.